Below, 7 T cell receptor beta chains from the same sample are listed, as sequenced in a study of sequential checkpoint blockade in melanoma. The assay was immunoSEQ multiplex PCR, and TCRdb's table has in-frame clones only and misses some. The table shows roughly 8,500 clones, with around 23% occurring only once. As for treatment: randomized to nivolumab then ipilimumab (arm A) or the reverse (arm B). The specimen comprised tumor tissue (inferred from file names), sampled from a patient given nivolumab and ipilimumab in sequence. The receptors originated from a human donor with melanoma.

The chain combines TRBV6-8 with TRBJ1-5; D ambiguous. This CDR3 is built from 15 residues. The V end was cut by 7 bases, the J end by 4 bases, with 17 bases between. Germline lookup yields CDR1 MNHGY and CDR2 SAAAGT. The CDR3: CASKGVSQGNQPQHF. The CDR3 region has the DNA TGTGCCAGCAAGGGTGTATCCCAAGGGAATCAGCCCCAGCATTTT.

The V call is TRBV6-8, the J call TRBJ2-5, with 13 bases lining up with TRBD2. This CDR3 is built from 16 residues. Germline CDR1 MNHGY, CDR2 SAAAGT. J was trimmed by 5 bases and V by 6 bases; bases with no gene match: 9. CDR3 DNA sequence: TGTGCCAGCAGCACTCAGGGACTAGCGGGGTTGGAGACCCAGTACTTC. Translation gives CASSTQGLAGLETQYF.

This chain connects TRBV6-8 to TRBJ1-5, with TRBD1 matching over 8 bases. This CDR3 comprises 15 residues. J gave up 1 base and V 5 bases, and 4 bases lay outside the gene matches. CDR1 MNHGY and CDR2 SAAAGT come from the germline V gene. CDR3 protein: CASSTGGLSNQPQHF. In nucleotides, the CDR3 is TGTGCCAGCAGTACAGGGGGTTTAAGCAATCAGCCCCAGCATTTT.

The chain links TRBV5-1 to TRBJ2-1; 9 bases align to TRBD1. V trimming: 5 bases; J trimming: 6 bases; junction bases outside the gene matches: 9. The V gene's germline CDR1 is SGHRS and CDR2 YFSETQ. The CDR3 has 15 residues. CDR3 region: CASRYRDRASNEQFF. In DNA, the CDR3 is TGCGCCAGCAGGTACCGGGACAGGGCTTCCAATGAGCAGTTCTTC.

This clone was detected many times. The chain couples TRBV9 to TRBJ2-1; 12 bases align to TRBD2. Germline CDR1 is SGDLS and CDR2 is YYNGEE. V shed 2 bases, J shed 6 bases, and the junction held 6 bases outside the gene matches. The CDR3 extends over 16 amino acids. The CDR3 coding sequence is TGTGCCAGCAGCGTCCCCGGGACTAGCGGGCCCAATGAGCAGTTCTTC. Its translation is CASSVPGTSGPNEQFF.

There are many counts of this clone. This chain links TRBV11-3 with TRBJ1-1; D is perhaps TRBD1 (5 bases). Between the trimmed V and J ends, which lost 5 bases and 1 base, there was a span of 14 bases. This CDR3 has 15 amino acids. Germline V gene sequence: CDR1 SGHNT, CDR2 YENEEA. The CDR3: CASSPLQTANTEAFF. In DNA, the CDR3 is TGTGCCAGCAGCCCACTCCAGACAGCGAACACTGAAGCTTTCTTT. The variable domain in full, completed from reference TRBV11-3 and TRBJ1-1, reads EAGVVQSPRYKIIEKKQPVAFWCNPISGHNTLYWYLQNLGQGPELLIRYENEEAVDDSQLPKDRFSAERLKGVDSTLKIQPAELGDSAVYLCASSPLQTANTEAFFGQGTRLTVV.

This clone appeared a few times. In the same sample, other DNA sequences code for this CDR3. V is TRBV5-1 and J is TRBJ2-7; 9 bases are a match to TRBD2. V shed 1 base and J 2 bases; nucleotides not matched to a gene: 4. CDR3 length equals 15 residues. The V gene's germline CDR1 is SGHRS and CDR2 YFSETQ. The CDR3 protein is CASSLNSGGPYEQYF. DNA of the CDR3: TGCGCCAGCAGCTTGAACAGCGGGGGGCCCTACGAGCAGTACTTC.